Reported below is one T cell receptor beta chain. Antigen: not known. Trimming removed 3 bases from V and 1 base from J, with 3 bases in between. CDR1 SGHTA and CDR2 FQGNSA come from the germline V gene. The CDR3 runs 13 residues. The run of the v3.0 immunoSEQ assay was at survey level. Libraries were prepared by immunoSEQ multiplex PCR; TCRdb keeps only in-frame clonotypes and omits some of them. The sample gives 25,000 to 35,000 clones, approximately 91% of which show up once; approximately 4% is in the top ten. This sample stems from a study of long-term antiretroviral therapy in people with HIV. Study observations and caveats: Diversity increased after ART yet remained lower than in transplant donor controls.

This chain links TRBV7-2 with TRBJ2-2, with D unresolved. This material consisted of unsorted PBMCs, taken 3.1 years after starting antiretroviral therapy. The sequence was collected from a man aged 18 to 35 with HIV. DNA of the CDR3: TGTGCCAGCAGCTTTCTGAACACCGGGGAGCTGTTTTTT. This sequence encodes CASSFLNTGELFF.